This T cell receptor (beta chain) was found in a study of Ad26.COV2.S vaccination and SARS-CoV-2 variants. Study overall: By the intramuscular route, Ad26.COV2.S was given once, or twice 56 days apart.

The length of the CDR3 is 10 residues. From germline, CDR1 is SNHLY and CDR2 FYNNEI. Trimming removed 4 bases at V and 8 bases at J, with 6 bases between. Here immunoSEQ multiplex PCR was the method, and the copy in TCRdb shows in-frame clones only, minus some. Found here are roughly 500,000 clones, around nine tenths of them singletons; the top ten hold over 10%. Treatment of the sample: roughly 19 received Ad26.COV2.S at low or high dose, single or two shots; 5 received placebo; per-sample allocation not given. Day 63 after the first vaccine or placebo injection was the time point for sampling. The chain couples TRBV2 to TRBJ2-7; D remains unclear. Source: peripheral blood, taken in a trial of Ad26.COV2.S vaccine versus placebo. The TCR originated in a person aged 18-60 years who received the Ad26.COV2.S COVID-19 vaccine or a placebo. The CDR3 bases are TGTGCCAGCAGTGCCTCCAAGCAGTACTTC. It specifies CASSASKQYF.